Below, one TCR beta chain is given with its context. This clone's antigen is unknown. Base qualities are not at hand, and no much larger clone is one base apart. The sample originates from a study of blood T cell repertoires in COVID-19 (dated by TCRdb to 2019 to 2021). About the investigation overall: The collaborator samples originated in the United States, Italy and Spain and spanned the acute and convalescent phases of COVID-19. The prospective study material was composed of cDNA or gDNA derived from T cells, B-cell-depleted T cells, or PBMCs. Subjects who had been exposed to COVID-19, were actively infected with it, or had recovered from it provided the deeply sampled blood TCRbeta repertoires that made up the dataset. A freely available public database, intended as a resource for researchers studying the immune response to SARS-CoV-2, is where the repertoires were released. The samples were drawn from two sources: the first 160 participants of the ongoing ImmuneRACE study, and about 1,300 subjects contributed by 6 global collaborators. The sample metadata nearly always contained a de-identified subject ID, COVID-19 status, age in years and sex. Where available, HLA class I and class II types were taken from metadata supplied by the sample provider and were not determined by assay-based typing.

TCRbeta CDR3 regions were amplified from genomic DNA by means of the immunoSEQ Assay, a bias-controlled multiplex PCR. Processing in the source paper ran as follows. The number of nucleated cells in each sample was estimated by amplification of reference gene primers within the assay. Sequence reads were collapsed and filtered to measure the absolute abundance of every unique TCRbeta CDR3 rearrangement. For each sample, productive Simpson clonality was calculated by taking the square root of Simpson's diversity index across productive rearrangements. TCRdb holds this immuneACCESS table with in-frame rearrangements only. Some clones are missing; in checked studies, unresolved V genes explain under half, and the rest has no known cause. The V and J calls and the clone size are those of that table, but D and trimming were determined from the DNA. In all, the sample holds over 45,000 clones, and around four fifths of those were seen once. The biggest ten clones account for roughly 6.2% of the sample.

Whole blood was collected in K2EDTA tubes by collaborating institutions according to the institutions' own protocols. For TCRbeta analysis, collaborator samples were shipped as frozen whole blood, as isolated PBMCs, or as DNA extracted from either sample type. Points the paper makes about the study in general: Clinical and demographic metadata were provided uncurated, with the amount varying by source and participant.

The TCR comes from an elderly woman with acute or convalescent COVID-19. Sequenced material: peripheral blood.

The CDR3 has the sequence CASSMFSYEQYF. The DNA is TGTGCCAGTAGTATGTTCAGTTACGAGCAGTACTTC. Recombination connected TRBV19 to TRBJ2-7; the D gene remains uncertain. The germline V gene (reference sequence) yields LNHDA for CDR1 and SQIVND for CDR2. From cysteine to phenylalanine, the CDR3 is 12 amino acids long. Kept here is only the CDR3 DNA, which spans 36 bases and is read in frame from base 1. V sheds 3 bases and J sheds 4 bases, leaving 7 bases between their ends.